This T cell receptor (beta chain) was captured by sequencing in a study of shared clonotypes between healthy human individuals. Some clones are missing from TCRdb's copy, which holds only in-frame ones; the method was immunoSEQ multiplex PCR. This table holds some 980,000 clones, roughly 72% found once. Germline V gene sequence: CDR1 MNHNS, CDR2 SASEGT. V shed 4 bases and J shed 0 bases, with 11 bases lying between them. The CDR3 is made up of 15 amino acids. This clone was observed at least ten times. What was sequenced was memory CD4+ T cells sorted from blood. Subset defined: CD45RA-negative fraction. The TCR was taken from a man between 18 and 29 years old in good health. The V and J genes are TRBV6-1 and TRBJ2-3; D is possibly TRBD1 or TRBD2 (5 bases each). CDR3 DNA sequence: TGTGCCAGCAGTGGGGACGGACGGAGCACAGATACGCAGTATTTT. It is translated as CASSGDGRSTDTQYF.